This paragraph covers one T cell receptor (beta chain) sequence. What it recognizes is unknown. The entry originates in a study of graft-versus-host responses after intestinal transplantation. Overall study context: Multivisceral, liver-intestinal, or isolated intestinal grafts were transplanted into recipients. Anti-thymocyte globulin induction, then tacrolimus and steroids for about three years, went to all recipients.

Notes on the study in general: The marrow of recipients harbored GvH clones, and ileum or blood showed some of them first. Within allografts, high graft-versus-host to host-versus-graft clonal ratios were seen among patients with graft-donor T cell macrochimerism.

Generated by immunoSEQ multiplex PCR, the TCRdb table keeps only in-frame clones and is missing some. The sample holds about 94,000 clones, about 91% seen once. Germline V gene lookup returns CDR1 SEHNR and CDR2 FQNEAQ (reference sequence). V lost 5 bases to trimming and J lost 0 bases; unmatched junction nucleotides: 4. The CDR3 has 15 residues. This sequence joins TRBV7-9 and TRBJ2-7; 10 nucleotides agree with TRBD2. The sequence derives from a human donor who received an intestinal transplant. Sequenced here: unstimulated CD8+ T cells sorted from spleen or lymph node cells, sampled before intestinal transplant. CDR3 amino acids: CASSPLAGVSYEQYF. CDR3 sequence (DNA): TGTGCCAGCAGCCCCCTAGCGGGGGTCTCCTACGAGCAGTACTTC.